These T cell receptor beta chains were read from a single sample in a study of T cells in Graves' hyperthyroidism and ophthalmopathy. One entry per CDR3 protein, called by TCRdb with MiXCR from the multiplex PCR reads. The sample records hundreds of thousands of distinct CDR3 sequences, more than 12% being singletons. The specimen was blood. These receptors came from a woman in her fifties or sixties with Graves' ophthalmopathy. Both conserved end residues are part of each CDR3. The order of the fields is J gene, V gene, clone size, D gene, CDR3 protein, CDR3 DNA. The D gene is left open where the match is weak. Clone size is not always given. Where it is, it says once, few, many or a class for expanded clones.

J gene: TRBJ1-4; V gene: TRBV2; clone size: few; D gene: -; CDR3 protein: CASSEIDSATNEKLFF; CDR3 DNA: TGTGCCAGCAGTGAAATTGACAGCGCAACTAATGAAAAACTGTTTTTT
J gene: TRBJ1-1; V gene: TRBV6-2/TRBV6-3; clone size: many; D gene: -; CDR3 protein: CASSYKSPPQYEAFF; CDR3 DNA: TGTGCCAGCAGTTACAAAAGCCCCCCGCAATATGAAGCTTTCTTT
J gene: TRBJ1-1; V gene: TRBV3-1; clone size: many; D gene: TRBD1; CDR3 protein: CASSRPGQHEAFF; CDR3 DNA: TGTGCCAGCAGCCGGCCGGGACAGCATGAAGCTTTCTTT
J gene: TRBJ2-7; V gene: TRBV20-1; clone size: many; D gene: -; CDR3 protein: CSASIPTGSGYEQYF; CDR3 DNA: TGCAGTGCTAGTATCCCGACGGGGTCGGGCTACGAGCAGTACTTC
J gene: TRBJ2-1; V gene: TRBV30; clone size: many; D gene: TRBD2; CDR3 protein: CAWSVGAGGSYNEQFF; CDR3 DNA: TGTGCCTGGAGTGTAGGGGCGGGAGGGTCCTACAATGAGCAGTTCTTC
J gene: TRBJ2-7; V gene: TRBV6-1; clone size: many; D gene: -; CDR3 protein: CASSEAWDGTEGAYEQYF; CDR3 DNA: TGTGCCAGCAGTGAAGCCTGGGATGGGACGGAGGGGGCCTACGAGCAGTACTTC
J gene: TRBJ2-7; V gene: TRBV6-2/TRBV6-3; clone size: many; D gene: TRBD1; CDR3 protein: CASSTPNRGHYEQYF; CDR3 DNA: TGTGCCAGCAGTACTCCGAACAGGGGGCACTACGAGCAGTACTTC
J gene: TRBJ2-3; V gene: TRBV27; clone size: -; D gene: TRBD2; CDR3 protein: CASSNGREGLGTQYF; CDR3 DNA: TGTGCCAGCAGTAACGGGCGGGAGGGCCTGGGTACGCAGTATTTT
J gene: TRBJ2-3; V gene: TRBV7-3; clone size: few; D gene: -; CDR3 protein: CASSLSAGTGDTQYF; CDR3 DNA: TGTGCCAGCAGCTTAAGTGCGGGAACGGGAGATACGCAGTATTTT
J gene: TRBJ1-6; V gene: TRBV7-2; clone size: few; D gene: -; CDR3 protein: CASSLVGGWGSPLHF; CDR3 DNA: TGTGCCAGCAGCTTAGTCGGGGGGTGGGGATCACCCCTCCACTTT
J gene: TRBJ2-1; V gene: TRBV12-3/TRBV12-4; clone size: many; D gene: TRBD1; CDR3 protein: CASSPRGQGYNEQFF; CDR3 DNA: TGTGCCAGCAGCCCACGGGGACAGGGTTACAATGAGCAGTTCTTC
J gene: TRBJ2-5; V gene: TRBV20-1; clone size: many; D gene: TRBD2; CDR3 protein: CSARDPAGGPIETQYF; CDR3 DNA: TGCAGTGCTAGAGATCCGGCGGGAGGGCCCATTGAGACCCAGTACTTC
J gene: TRBJ1-1; V gene: TRBV29-1; clone size: few; D gene: -; CDR3 protein: CSARTGGQNTEAFF; CDR3 DNA: TGCAGCGCCCGAACGGGGGGCCAGAACACTGAAGCTTTCTTT
J gene: TRBJ2-7; V gene: TRBV7-9; clone size: few; D gene: -; CDR3 protein: CASSSRRQNYEQYF; CDR3 DNA: TGTGCCAGCAGCTCGAGGCGCCAGAACTACGAGCAGTACTTC
J gene: TRBJ2-2; V gene: TRBV27; clone size: many; D gene: TRBD1; CDR3 protein: CASSPRTGSVTGELFF; CDR3 DNA: TGTGCCAGCAGTCCCCGGACAGGAAGTGTTACCGGGGAGCTGTTTTTT
J gene: TRBJ2-1; V gene: TRBV4-2; clone size: many; D gene: TRBD2; CDR3 protein: CASSQDTSGQLLEQFF; CDR3 DNA: TGTGCCAGCAGCCAAGATACTAGCGGGCAACTCCTTGAGCAGTTCTTC
J gene: TRBJ2-2; V gene: TRBV14; clone size: -; D gene: TRBD1; CDR3 protein: CASSHLDRGNTGELFF; CDR3 DNA: TGTGCCAGCAGCCATCTGGACAGGGGCAACACCGGGGAGCTGTTTTTT
J gene: TRBJ2-3; V gene: TRBV15; clone size: many; D gene: -; CDR3 protein: CATSRGGRTDTQYF; CDR3 DNA: TGTGCCACCAGCAGAGGGGGGCGCACAGATACGCAGTATTTT
J gene: TRBJ2-5; V gene: TRBV4-2; clone size: few; D gene: TRBD2; CDR3 protein: CASSQGLAGGFETQYF; CDR3 DNA: TGTGCCAGCAGCCAAGGTTTAGCGGGAGGGTTTGAGACCCAATACTTC
J gene: TRBJ2-1; V gene: TRBV6-1; clone size: many; D gene: TRBD2; CDR3 protein: CASSESLAGVGEQFF; CDR3 DNA: TGTGCCAGCAGTGAGAGTCTAGCGGGAGTCGGTGAGCAGTTCTTC
J gene: TRBJ1-3; V gene: TRBV28; clone size: many; D gene: TRBD1; CDR3 protein: CASSFGTGISSGNTIYF; CDR3 DNA: TGTGCCAGCAGTTTCGGGACAGGGATAAGCTCTGGAAACACCATATATTTT
J gene: TRBJ2-3; V gene: TRBV6-1; clone size: few; D gene: -; CDR3 protein: CASSPSNNSDTQYF; CDR3 DNA: TGTGCCAGCAGTCCCTCCAATAATTCAGATACGCAGTATTTT
J gene: TRBJ2-5; V gene: TRBV27; clone size: -; D gene: TRBD2; CDR3 protein: CASKAGGRYGYQETQYF; CDR3 DNA: TGTGCCAGTAAAGCGGGAGGGCGATACGGATACCAAGAGACCCAGTACTTC
J gene: TRBJ2-1; V gene: TRBV24-1; clone size: many; D gene: -; CDR3 protein: CATSVGSREQFF; CDR3 DNA: TGTGCCACCAGTGTAGGTTCAAGAGAGCAGTTCTTC
J gene: TRBJ1-4; V gene: TRBV6-2/TRBV6-3; clone size: -; D gene: TRBD1; CDR3 protein: CASSETGQAGVKLFF; CDR3 DNA: TGTGCCAGCAGTGAGACGGGACAGGCGGGCGTAAAACTGTTTTTT
J gene: TRBJ2-1; V gene: TRBV12-3/TRBV12-4; clone size: many; D gene: TRBD2; CDR3 protein: CASLKAGGPINEQFF; CDR3 DNA: TGTGCCAGTCTGAAAGCGGGAGGGCCTATCAATGAGCAGTTCTTC
J gene: TRBJ1-2; V gene: TRBV7-9; clone size: many; D gene: TRBD1; CDR3 protein: CASSQGTGNNYGYTF; CDR3 DNA: TGTGCCAGCAGCCAAGGGACAGGAAATAACTATGGCTACACCTTC
J gene: TRBJ2-7; V gene: TRBV7-8; clone size: many; D gene: TRBD1; CDR3 protein: CASSLKGQGYEQYF; CDR3 DNA: TGTGCCAGCAGCTTAAAGGGACAGGGCTACGAGCAGTACTTC
J gene: TRBJ2-2; V gene: TRBV5-1; clone size: many; D gene: TRBD2; CDR3 protein: CASSLASGANTGELFF; CDR3 DNA: TGCGCCAGCAGCTTGGCTAGCGGGGCGAACACCGGGGAGCTGTTTTTT
J gene: TRBJ2-7; V gene: TRBV11-3; clone size: many; D gene: TRBD1; CDR3 protein: CASSLGQGIYEQYF; CDR3 DNA: TGTGCCAGCAGCTTGGGACAGGGGATTTACGAGCAGTACTTC
J gene: TRBJ2-7; V gene: TRBV4-2; clone size: -; D gene: -; CDR3 protein: CASSQRDGYEQYF; CDR3 DNA: TGTGCCAGCAGCCAAAGGGACGGCTACGAGCAGTACTTC
J gene: TRBJ2-5; V gene: TRBV20-1; clone size: many; D gene: TRBD2; CDR3 protein: CSARDMGSSGSVETQYF; CDR3 DNA: TGCAGTGCTAGAGATATGGGGTCTAGCGGGAGCGTAGAGACCCAGTACTTC
J gene: TRBJ1-1; V gene: TRBV12-5; clone size: many; D gene: -; CDR3 protein: CASGAMGGDTEAFF; CDR3 DNA: TGTGCTAGTGGGGCGATGGGAGGGGACACTGAAGCTTTCTTT
J gene: TRBJ2-5; V gene: TRBV2; clone size: -; D gene: -; CDR3 protein: CAGRSSYQETQYF; CDR3 DNA: TGTGCCGGGAGGTCCTCGTACCAAGAGACCCAGTACTTC
J gene: TRBJ2-3; V gene: TRBV3-1; clone size: many; D gene: -; CDR3 protein: CASSQEVDTQYF; CDR3 DNA: TGTGCCAGCAGCCAAGAGGTGGATACGCAGTATTTT